This T cell receptor beta chain derives from a study of blood T cells in healthy people across ages. General study results and limits: The fall in TCR beta diversity per million T cells was roughly linear with age.

Through a sample-barcoded 5' primer and a J-beta primer mix, a second PCR was run for 7 to 11 cycles. TCRdb itself ran the 5' RACE reads through MiXCR, one entry per CDR3 protein. Of over a million distinct CDR3 sequences listed, approximately 63% are singletons. Note on this clonotype: Its matching antigen is unknown.

The V and J ends lost 2 bases and 7 bases, in that order; junction bases with no gene match: 10. The CDR3 has 16 amino acids. Germline loops: CDR1 LNHDA, CDR2 SQIVND (reference sequence). Sequencing was carried out using blood. This TCR derives from a man younger than 35 in good health. The chain couples TRBV19 to TRBJ2-1; 8 positions match TRBD2. The CDR3 DNA follows: TGTGCCAGTAGTATACTCGCGGGGGGTCAGGGGAATGAGCAGTTCTTC. It encodes CASSILAGGQGNEQFF.